The present T cell receptor (beta chain) was sequenced within a study of cytomegalovirus exposure and HLA in healthy donors (dated by TCRdb to 2016 to 2017). For the study in its entirety: In an earlier analysis of several hundred of the donors, under 300 Gb of sequence data and just under 120 million unique TCR beta sequences from about 179 million T cells were reported. An early release covering 550 to 700 HLA-typed donors comprised 250 to 350 gigabases of sequencing data and roughly 86 million unique TCR sequences. Of the roughly 430 genotyped donors, approximately 82% fell in the genetic ancestry cluster associated with self-reported Caucasian donors. The study aimed to test whether cataloging public T cell receptors could reveal signatures of past pathogen exposure. The study used immunosequencing to profile the T cell repertoires of some 600 subjects and linked those repertoires to cytomegalovirus serostatus. A separate validation cohort of roughly 130 different subjects was used in addition to the roughly 670-subject first cohort. The study combined high-throughput TCR immunosequencing, statistical association of individual TCRs with disease status, and machine learning to predict cytomegalovirus infection status. A later analysis re-analyzed previously published TCR beta repertoires from 666 donors and added high-resolution HLA genotyping to study TCR occurrence patterns. Rather than using new phenotypic data, the later analysis identified candidate immune exposures from TCR beta sequences and from how often those sequences occurred across donors. An earlier analysis of approximately 630 of the donors applied high-throughput TCR beta sequencing to assess whether each TCR beta V gene segment acted as functional or pseudogenic. Donor age, sex, ethnicity and CMV serostatus were compiled together with the repertoire data. Genome-wide SNP genotypes for about 60% of the roughly 700 donors were used in a later genetic analysis, which treated that subset as a discovery cohort. All discovery cohort repertoires had been generated on a single sequencing platform. Both class I and class II loci were covered by HLA typing, at four-digit resolution. Typing coverage varied by locus: roughly 620-630 donors for A, B, C, DRB1 and DQB1; 522 for DQA1; over 600 for DPA1; 450 to 480 for DPB1. Because of strong linkage in the cohort, roughly five DR-DQ haplotypes were treated as single units for association and clustering. Among a few hundred genotyped donors of the cohort, an average of about 240,000 unique TCR beta nucleotide sequences were sequenced per donor, around 20% of them non-productive. Study-level results and caveats: An earlier analysis of around 600 of the donors showed that most TCR beta V segments appeared in productive rearrangements either about 87% or about 30% of the time, which broadly matched IMGT annotations. According to a later analysis, most CMV-associated TCR beta chains appeared to be HLA-restricted, and the HLA associations seemed to be driven largely by CMV exposure. Immune exposure information for the cohort was limited to CMV serostatus. According to the authors, the approach could potentially be generalized to other disease states and immunological phenotypes. In a later genetic analysis, a missense DCLRE1C variant was associated with V-gene and J-gene trimming of TCR beta chains, and the association was replicated in an independent cohort. Presence/absence analyses assumed roughly uniform sequencing depth across donors, an assumption that may not hold. Compared with equally common non-associated chains, HLA-associated TCR beta chains in a later analysis were more clonally expanded and had lower generation probabilities. The earlier analysis of 587 of the donors excluded about 16 rarely observed V segments, including chromosome 9 orphons, because counts were too low. Across donors, most TCR sequences were observed very rarely, whereas some public TCRs were present in many individuals. Because some donors lacked HLA typing at each locus, the association tests relied only on the typed subset. Compared with the approximately 670-donor mean, donors in an Asian-associated ancestry cluster had fewer N-insertions in productive TCRs, according to a later genetic analysis. A few of the identified cytomegalovirus-associated TCR beta chains were confirmed in vitro to be specific for cytomegalovirus antigens. Several of the top co-occurrence clusters appeared to be linked to parvovirus B19, influenza, CMV and Epstein-Barr virus, according to a later analysis. A total of about 150 TCR beta chains were listed by the study as associated with cytomegalovirus. Specific HLA alleles were associated with 15,000 to 20,000 TCR beta sequences at a false discovery rate of 0.05 in a later analysis. A further reported finding was that TCR beta sequences accurately predicted the HLA-A and HLA-B alleles for most subjects in the first cohort. Strong co-occurrence of HLA alleles, especially DR and DQ, made assigning TCR associations to individual alleles difficult. The 87-base-pair reads could not distinguish some IMGT-functional V segments, including TRBV6-2 and TRBV6-3, so those segments were excluded. In this cohort, only TCR beta chains were sequenced, and detectable features were limited by the absence of alpha or paired-chain data. In a later analysis, the rate of TCR association differed among HLA loci, with DRB1 alleles having the most associated TCRs and HLA-C alleles having the fewest. Linkage disequilibrium might explain the correlated functional status among segregating V segments, but an unknown experimental factor could not be excluded. The sequencing pipeline was judged likely to have produced a cluster of highly shared sequence variants as a technical artifact. The classifier was reported to diagnose cytomegalovirus status with high specificity and sensitivity in both the original cohort and the validation cohort.

The cysteine opens and the phenylalanine closes a CDR3 of 15 amino acids. Only the CDR3 region is kept as DNA, spanning 45 bases read in frame from base 1. V gives up 5 bases and J gives up 3 bases, and the segment between their germline ends measures 11 bases. The germline V gene supplies CDR1 MDHEN and CDR2 SYDVKM. The cohort was made up of about 670 healthy bone marrow donors. At the time of sampling, every cohort member was nominally healthy, though immune exposures that went unrecorded were likely present. The donor tested CMV seronegative, placing the donor among the 350 or so seronegative members of the cohort. A peripheral blood sample was provided by each donor, and peripheral blood mononuclear cells were used for TCR beta sequencing. Genomic DNA extraction from the blood cell samples was performed with the Qiagen DNeasy Blood Extraction Kit. Library prep was done by the immunoSEQ multiplex PCR assay. For the multiplex PCR, a mixture combining 60 forward primers for TCR Vbeta segments and 13 reverse primers for TCR Jbeta segments was used. A multiplex PCR assay on genomic DNA amplified the CDR3 region of rearranged TCR beta genes. The amplified TCR beta libraries were sequenced on the Illumina HiSeq System as 87-base-pair reads. Per the source publication's procedure: Across the 500 to 700 repertoires, a later analysis counted around 80 million unique TCR beta chains, 9.5 million to 13 million of which were shared by at least two donors. A nearest-neighbor algorithm error-corrected the raw reads and collapsed the reads into unique sequences, merging closely related sequences to remove PCR and sequencing errors. Alignment of CDR3 sequences to IMGT reference sequences was used to assign V, D and J gene segments. Each retained sequence needed at least a six-nucleotide match to both a V gene segment and a J gene segment. Rearrangements were called productive when the CDR3 lacked stop codons and stayed in frame with V and J; all others were non-productive. CDR3 was defined according to IMGT convention as the region running from the second conserved V-encoded cysteine to the conserved J-encoded phenylalanine. The earlier analysis of fewer than 700 of the donors excluded sequences that lacked an unambiguous match to a single V gene segment. An earlier analysis of about 600 of the donors called V segments functional above 56.7% productive rearrangements and segregating when the between-donor standard deviation exceeded 5%. A statistical classification framework was developed to diagnose cytomegalovirus status using the catalog of TCR beta chain sequences. A later analysis assigned V and J genes by comparing TCR nucleotide sequences with IMGT/GENE-DB human TR gene sequences. The TCRdist pipeline was used in a later analysis to assign CDR3 sequences and most-parsimonious VDJ recombination scenarios. In a later analysis, every TCR beta chain was defined by the combination of its CDR3 amino acid sequence and its V-gene family, and reads without a unique V-gene family were dropped. A later analysis removed 500 to 650 highly shared, low-generation-probability nucleotide sequences to deal with suspected cross-contamination and a sequencing artifact. For each public chain, a later analysis derived a clonal expansion index from normalized ranks of inferred template counts within each repertoire. In a later analysis, generation probabilities were computed using a VDJ recombination model fitted to out-of-frame rearrangements, and the results were checked against IGoR. In a later analysis, TCR-TCR, TCR-HLA and TCR-CMV co-occurrence was scored with hypergeometric tests, and a repertoire-size bias correction was applied to TCR pairs. In a later analysis, false discovery rates were estimated by permuting HLA or CMV assignments 20 times. In a later analysis, co-occurring TCRs were grouped using DBSCAN, and TCRdist sequence similarity was added for clustering within HLA-allele-positive subsets. Co-occurrence clustering excluded repertoires with fewer than 30,000 or more than 120,000 public chains, plus five with anomalous nucleotide sharing. This immuneACCESS table, as held by TCRdb, lists in-frame sequences with V and J called but not all clones. Of the missing ones, under half trace to an unresolved V gene in checked studies; the others have no known cause. Clone size and V and J calls were adopted from that table, with D and trimming inferred from the DNA. Counted in this sample were 40,000 or so clones; 74% of them appeared once. The biggest ten clones account for roughly 6.7% of the sample.

This clone was seen a single time. Its antigen is currently not known. Within one base of it there is no much larger clone, and no base qualities were kept. The sequence came from a man younger than 40 in good health and CMV-seronegative. Here the chain combines TRBV28 and TRBJ1-6, with the D segment identity uncertain. Material: PBMCs. CDR3 loop: CASSRGHLYNSPLHF. The DNA sequence follows: TGTGCCAGCAGTAGAGGGCACCTCTATAATTCACCCCTCCACTTT.